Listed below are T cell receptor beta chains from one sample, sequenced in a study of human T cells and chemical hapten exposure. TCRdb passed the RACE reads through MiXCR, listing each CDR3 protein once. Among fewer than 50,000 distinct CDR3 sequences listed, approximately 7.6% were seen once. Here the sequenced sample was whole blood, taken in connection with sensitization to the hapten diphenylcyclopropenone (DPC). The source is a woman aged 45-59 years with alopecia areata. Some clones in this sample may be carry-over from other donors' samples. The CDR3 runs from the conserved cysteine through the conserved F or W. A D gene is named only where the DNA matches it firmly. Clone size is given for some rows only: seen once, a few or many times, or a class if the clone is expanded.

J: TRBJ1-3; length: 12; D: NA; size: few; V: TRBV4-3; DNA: TGCGCCAGCAGCCAAGATACATACACCATATATTTT; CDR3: CASSQDTYTIYF
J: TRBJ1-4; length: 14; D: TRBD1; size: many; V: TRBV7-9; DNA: TGTGCCAGCAGCCCGGGACAGGGGAATGAAAAACTGTTTTTT; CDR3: CASSPGQGNEKLFF
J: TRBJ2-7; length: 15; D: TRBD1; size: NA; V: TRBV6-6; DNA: TGTGCCAGCAGTTACTCGGGACAGGGGCAGGGAGAGCAGTACTTC; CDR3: CASSYSGQGQGEQYF
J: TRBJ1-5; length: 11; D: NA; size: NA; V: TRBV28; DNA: TGTGCCAGCAGTCTGACAGAGACCCAGCATTTT; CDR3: CASSLTETQHF
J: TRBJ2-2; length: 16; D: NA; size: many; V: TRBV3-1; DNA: TGTGCCAGCAGCTCCCGGGTCGAGGCCCACACCGGGGAGCTGTTTTTT; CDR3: CASSSRVEAHTGELFF
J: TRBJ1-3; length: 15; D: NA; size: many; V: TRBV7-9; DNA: TGTGCCAGCAGCTCACGGGGGGAAACTGGAAACACCATATATTTT; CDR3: CASSSRGETGNTIYF
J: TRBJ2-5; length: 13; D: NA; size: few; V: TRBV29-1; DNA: TGCAGCGTTGTTTTCGGCACGGCAACAGCCCAGTACTTC; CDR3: CSVVFGTATAQYF
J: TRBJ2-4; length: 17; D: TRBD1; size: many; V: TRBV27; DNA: TGTGCCAGCAGTCCAGGACAGGGGGCCAGTACCAAAAACATTCAGTACTTC; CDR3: CASSPGQGASTKNIQYF
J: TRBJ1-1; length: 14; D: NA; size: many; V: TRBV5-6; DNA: TGTGCCAGCAGCTTGTTTCTCAGGAACACTGAAGCTTTCTTT; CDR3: CASSLFLRNTEAFF
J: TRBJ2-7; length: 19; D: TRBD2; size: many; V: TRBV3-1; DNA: TGTGCCAGCAGCCCCTCAGGGCTAGAGAGCGGGAGGGGCTCCTACGAGCAGTACTTC; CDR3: CASSPSGLESGRGSYEQYF
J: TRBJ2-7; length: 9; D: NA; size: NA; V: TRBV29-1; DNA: TGCAGCGTTGAAGGGGGCAAGTACTTC; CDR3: CSVEGGKYF
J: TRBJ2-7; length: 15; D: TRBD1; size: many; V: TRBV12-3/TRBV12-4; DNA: TGTGCCAGCAGTTTTACGGGACAGAGCTCCTACGAGCAGTACTTC; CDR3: CASSFTGQSSYEQYF
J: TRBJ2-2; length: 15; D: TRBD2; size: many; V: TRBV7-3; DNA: TGTGCCAGCAGCCGGACTAGCGGGAGCACCGGGGAGCTGTTTTTT; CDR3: CASSRTSGSTGELFF
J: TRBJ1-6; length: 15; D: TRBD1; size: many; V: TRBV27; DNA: TGTGCCAGCCGCGTCAGACAGGGTGCTAATTCACCCCTCCACTTT; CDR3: CASRVRQGANSPLHF
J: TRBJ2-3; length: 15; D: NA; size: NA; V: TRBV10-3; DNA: TGTGCCATCAGTGAGTCGACTGGGGTGGCAGATACGCAGTATTTT; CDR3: CAISESTGVADTQYF
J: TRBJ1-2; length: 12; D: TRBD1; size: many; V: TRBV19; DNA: TGTGCCAGTAGAACAGGGGCTGGGGGCTACACCTTC; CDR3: CASRTGAGGYTF
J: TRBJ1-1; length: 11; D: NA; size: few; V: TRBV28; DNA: TGTGCCAGCAGTGATAACACTGAAGCTTTCTTT; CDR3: CASSDNTEAFF
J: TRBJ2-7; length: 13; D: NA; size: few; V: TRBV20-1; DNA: TGCAGTGCTATTTCCGAGGGTAGCTACGAGCAGTACTTC; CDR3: CSAISEGSYEQYF
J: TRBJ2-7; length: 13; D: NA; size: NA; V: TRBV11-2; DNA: TGTGCCAGCAGCTACGAAGGACCCAGCGAGCAGTACTTC; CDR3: CASSYEGPSEQYF
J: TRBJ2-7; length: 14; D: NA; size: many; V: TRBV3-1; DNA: TGTGCCAGCAGCCGAGGGGACGCGCGCTACGAGCAGTACTTC; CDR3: CASSRGDARYEQYF
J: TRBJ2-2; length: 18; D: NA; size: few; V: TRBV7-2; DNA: TGTGCCAGCAGCCCGAATCGACCGGGACTTATCGCCACCGGGGAGCTGTTTTTT; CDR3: CASSPNRPGLIATGELFF
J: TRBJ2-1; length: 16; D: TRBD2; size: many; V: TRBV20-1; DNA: TGCAGTGCTCCCGGGACTAGCGGTTTCTCCTACAATGAGCAGTTCTTC; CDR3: CSAPGTSGFSYNEQFF
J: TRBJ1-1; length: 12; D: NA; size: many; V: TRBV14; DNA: TGTGCCAGCAGCCAATATCGGGCTGAAGCTTTCTTT; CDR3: CASSQYRAEAFF
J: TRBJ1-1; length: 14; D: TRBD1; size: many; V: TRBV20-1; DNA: TGCAGTGCTAGAGATCGAGGGGGCATCACTGAAGCTTTCTTT; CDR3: CSARDRGGITEAFF
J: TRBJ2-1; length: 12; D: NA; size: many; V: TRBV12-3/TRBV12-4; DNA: TGTGCCAGCAGTTTAATGGGGAATGAGCAGTTCTTC; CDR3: CASSLMGNEQFF
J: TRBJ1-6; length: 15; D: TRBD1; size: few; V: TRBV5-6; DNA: TGTGCCAGCAGCCCGGGGGACAGAGATAATTCACCCCTCCACTTT; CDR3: CASSPGDRDNSPLHF
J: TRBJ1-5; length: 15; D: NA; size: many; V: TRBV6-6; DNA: TGTGCCAGCAGTTATCCCCGGGGGCAGGGACAGCCCCAGCATTTT; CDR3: CASSYPRGQGQPQHF
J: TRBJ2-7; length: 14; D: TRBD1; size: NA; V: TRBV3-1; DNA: TGTGCCAGCAGCACGACAGGGCTCCCCTACGAGCAGTACTTC; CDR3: CASSTTGLPYEQYF
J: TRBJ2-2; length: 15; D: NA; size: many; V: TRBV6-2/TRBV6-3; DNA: TGTGCCAGCAGGCTTTCCAAGGGGGGCGCCGGGGAGCTGTTTTTT; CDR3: CASRLSKGGAGELFF
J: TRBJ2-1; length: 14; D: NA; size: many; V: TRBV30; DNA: TGTGCCTGGAGTGTAACAGGTTCCTACAATGAGCAGTTCTTC; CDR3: CAWSVTGSYNEQFF